Listed here are 2 T cell receptor beta chains from one sample, sequenced in a study of technical replicates of blood from several donors. Using immunoSEQ multiplex PCR, the repertoire was profiled, and TCRdb retains in-frame clones only, with some absent. The table shows about 89,000 clones, with roughly 94% occurring only once. Sequences were obtained from T cells isolated from PBMCs. The receptors derive from a human donor in good health.

The V and J genes are TRBV6-1 and TRBJ1-1; D ambiguous. V gave up 7 bases and J gave up 0 bases, with 9 bases separating them. Germline CDR1 is MNHNS and CDR2 is SASEGT. The CDR3 covers 13 residues. Here the CDR3 DNA reads TGTGCCAGCACACTCCCCATGAACACTGAAGCTTTCTTT. It translates to CASTLPMNTEAFF.

The chain links TRBV20-1 to TRBJ1-2; D not resolved. The V end was cut by 6 bases, the J end by 4 bases, with 6 bases between. Germline lookup yields CDR1 DFQATT and CDR2 SNEGSKA (reference sequence). The CDR3 extends over 10 amino acids. The CDR3 protein is CSAYSYGYTF. Written as DNA, the CDR3 is TGCAGTGCCTACTCCTATGGCTACACCTTC.